This T cell receptor beta chain was found in a study of control samples from healthy donors and cancer patients. CDR1 MNHNS and CDR2 SASEGT come from the germline V gene. V lost 1 base, J lost 0 bases, and 13 bases lay in between. This CDR3 spans 16 amino acids. Only in-frame clones appear in the TCRdb table, and some are missing; sequencing was by immunoSEQ multiplex PCR. The sample spans approximately 190,000 clones; the ten largest clones claim approximately 2.2%. The receptor was isolated from a woman aged 30 to 39 in good health. Sequencing was performed on blood. The chain links TRBV6-1 to TRBJ2-7; D uncertain. CDR3: CASSEDFMVDSYEQYF. In DNA form, the CDR3 reads TGTGCCAGCAGTGAAGACTTTATGGTCGACTCCTACGAGCAGTACTTC.